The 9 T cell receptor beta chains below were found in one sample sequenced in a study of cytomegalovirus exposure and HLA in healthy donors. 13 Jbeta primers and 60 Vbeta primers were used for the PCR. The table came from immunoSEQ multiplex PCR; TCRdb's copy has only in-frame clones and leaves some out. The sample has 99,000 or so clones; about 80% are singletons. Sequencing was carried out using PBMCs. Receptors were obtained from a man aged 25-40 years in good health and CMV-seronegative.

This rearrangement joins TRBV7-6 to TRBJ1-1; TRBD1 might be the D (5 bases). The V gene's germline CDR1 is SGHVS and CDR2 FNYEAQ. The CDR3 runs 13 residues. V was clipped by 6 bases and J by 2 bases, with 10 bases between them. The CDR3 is CASSSDTNTEAFF. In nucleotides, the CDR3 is TGTGCCAGCAGTTCGGACACAAACACTGAAGCTTTCTTT. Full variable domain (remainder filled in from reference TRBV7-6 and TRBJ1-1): GAGVSQSPRYKVTKRGQDVALRCDPISGHVSLYWYRQALGQGPEFLTYFNYEAQQDKSGLPNDRFSAERPEGSISTLTIQRTEQRDSAMYRCASSSDTNTEAFFGQGTRLTVV.

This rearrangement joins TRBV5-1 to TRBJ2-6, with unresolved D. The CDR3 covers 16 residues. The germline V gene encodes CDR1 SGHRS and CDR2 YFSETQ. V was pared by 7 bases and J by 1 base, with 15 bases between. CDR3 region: CASANQVMSGANVLTF. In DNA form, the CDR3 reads TGCGCCAGCGCGAACCAGGTGATGTCTGGGGCCAACGTCCTGACTTTC.

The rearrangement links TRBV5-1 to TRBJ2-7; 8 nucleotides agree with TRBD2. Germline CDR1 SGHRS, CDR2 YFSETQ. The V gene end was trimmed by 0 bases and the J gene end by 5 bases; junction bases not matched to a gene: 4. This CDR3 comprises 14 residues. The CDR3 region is CASSLVSGVNEQYF. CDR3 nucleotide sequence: TGCGCCAGCAGCTTGGTTAGCGGGGTCAACGAGCAGTACTTC.

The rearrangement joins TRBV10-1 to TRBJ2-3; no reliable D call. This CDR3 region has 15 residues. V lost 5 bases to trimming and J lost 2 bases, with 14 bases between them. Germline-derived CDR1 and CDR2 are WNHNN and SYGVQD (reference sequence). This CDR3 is CASSSTEPYTDTQYF. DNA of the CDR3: TGCGCCAGCAGTTCAACAGAGCCTTACACAGATACGCAGTATTTT.

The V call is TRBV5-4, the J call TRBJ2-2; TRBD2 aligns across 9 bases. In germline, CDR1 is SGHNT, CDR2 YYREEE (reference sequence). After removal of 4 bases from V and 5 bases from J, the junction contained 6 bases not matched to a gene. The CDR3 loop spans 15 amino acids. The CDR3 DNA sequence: TGTGCCAGCAGCCATAGCGGGAGATTAACCGGGGAGCTGTTTTTT. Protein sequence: CASSHSGRLTGELFF.

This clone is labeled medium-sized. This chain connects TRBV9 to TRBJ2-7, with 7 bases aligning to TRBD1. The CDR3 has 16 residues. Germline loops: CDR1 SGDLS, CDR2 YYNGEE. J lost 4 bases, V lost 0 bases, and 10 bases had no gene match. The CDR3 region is CASSVESGTVIYEQYF. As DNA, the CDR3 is TGTGCCAGCAGCGTAGAGTCCGGGACAGTTATTTACGAGCAGTACTTC.

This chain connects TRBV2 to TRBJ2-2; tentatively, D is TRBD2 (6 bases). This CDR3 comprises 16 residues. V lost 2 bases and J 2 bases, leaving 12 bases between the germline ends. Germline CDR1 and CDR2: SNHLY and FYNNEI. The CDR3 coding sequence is TGTGCCAGCAGTGAATACCTGCGGGGTAACACCGGGGAGCTGTTTTTT. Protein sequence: CASSEYLRGNTGELFF.

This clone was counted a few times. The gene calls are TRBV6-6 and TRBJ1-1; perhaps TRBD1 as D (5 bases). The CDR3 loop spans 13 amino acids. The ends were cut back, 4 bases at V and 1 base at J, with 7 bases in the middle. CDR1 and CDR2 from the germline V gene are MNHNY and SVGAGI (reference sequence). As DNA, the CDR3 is TGTGCCAGCAGTTTTCAGGGGAACACTGAAGCTTTCTTT. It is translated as CASSFQGNTEAFF.

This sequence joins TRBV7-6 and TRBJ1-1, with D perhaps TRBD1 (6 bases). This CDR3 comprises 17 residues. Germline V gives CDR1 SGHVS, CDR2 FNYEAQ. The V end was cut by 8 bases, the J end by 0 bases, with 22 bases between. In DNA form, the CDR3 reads TGTGCCAGCCTCCCACAGGGAAACCCGGACCTGAACACTGAAGCTTTCTTT. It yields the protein CASLPQGNPDLNTEAFF.